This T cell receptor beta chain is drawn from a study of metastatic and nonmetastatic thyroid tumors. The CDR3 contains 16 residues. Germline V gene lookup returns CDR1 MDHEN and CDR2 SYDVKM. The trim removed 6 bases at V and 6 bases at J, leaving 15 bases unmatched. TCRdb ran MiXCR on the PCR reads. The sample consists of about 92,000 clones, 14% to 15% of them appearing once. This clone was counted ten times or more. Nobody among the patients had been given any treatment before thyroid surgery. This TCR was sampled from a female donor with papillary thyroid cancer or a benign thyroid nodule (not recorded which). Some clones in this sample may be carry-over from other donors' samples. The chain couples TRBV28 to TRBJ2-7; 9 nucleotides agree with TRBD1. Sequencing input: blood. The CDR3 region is CASSLTTGGAHREQYF. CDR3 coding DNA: TGTGCCAGCAGCCTCACTACAGGGGGCGCCCACCGCGAGCAGTACTTC.